Presented here are 9 T cell receptor beta chains from one specimen sequenced in a study of blood T cell repertoires in COVID-19. Sequencing used immunoSEQ multiplex PCR; TCRdb keeps in-frame clones, though not all of them. Of roughly 99,000 clones listed, almost 85% were seen once; the top ten hold approximately 4.1%. The sequenced sample was peripheral blood. The receptors here all came from a human donor in a cohort sampled during active COVID-19.

V is TRBV5-8 and J is TRBJ1-5, with D perhaps matching TRBD1 (6 bases). Germline CDR1 SGHTS, CDR2 YDEGEE. V lost 6 bases to trimming and J lost 6 bases, with 10 bases between them. This CDR3 comprises 12 residues. CDR3 bases: TGTGCCAGCAAACAGGGTATTCAGCCCCAGCATTTT. Translation gives CASKQGIQPQHF. Filled out from reference TRBV5-8 and TRBJ1-5, the complete variable domain reads EAGVTQSPTHLIKTRGQQATLRCSPISGHTSVYWYQQALGLGLQFLLWYDEGEERNRGNFPPRFSGRQFPNYSSELNVNALELEDSALYLCASKQGIQPQHFGDGTRLSIL.

Only a few counts were recorded for this clone. V and J are TRBV7-9 and TRBJ2-3, with TRBD2 matching 12 bases. The CDR3 loop spans 16 amino acids. The V and J ends lost 5 bases and 3 bases, in that order; junction bases with no gene match: 6. The V gene's germline CDR1 is SEHNR and CDR2 FQNEAQ (reference sequence). The CDR3 DNA reads TGTGCCAGCAGCAGACTAGCGGGAGCTAGGACAGATACGCAGTATTTT. It specifies CASSRLAGARTDTQYF.

The chain joins TRBV5-1 to TRBJ2-5; TRBD2 aligns across 8 bases. Germline loops: CDR1 SGHRS, CDR2 YFSETQ. This CDR3 contains 15 residues. V gave up 1 base and J gave up 4 bases; unmatched junction bases: 6. The CDR3, as DNA: TGCGCCAGCAGCTTGCAAGCGGGAGTTGGAGAGACCCAGTACTTC. Residues: CASSLQAGVGETQYF.

V is TRBV27 and J is TRBJ2-2; no clear D gene. V dropped 4 bases and J dropped 4 bases, with 13 bases sitting between them. The CDR3 is made up of 15 amino acids. Germline V gives CDR1 MNHEY, CDR2 SMNVEV (reference sequence). The CDR3 DNA sequence: TGTGCCAGCAGTTCCCTCCCGACGGGCACCGGGGAGCTGTTTTTT. Its protein product is CASSSLPTGTGELFF.

The chain carries TRBV27 and TRBJ1-5; TRBD1 matches 7 bases. The CDR3 consists of 13 residues. The ends lost 6 bases at V and 5 bases at J; junction bases unmatched: 4. The germline CDR1 and CDR2 sequences are MNHEY and SMNVEV (reference sequence). The CDR3 loop reads CASRRQGDQPQHF. As DNA, the CDR3 is TGTGCCAGCAGAAGGCAGGGGGATCAGCCCCAGCATTTT.

The chain recombines TRBV7-2 with TRBJ2-7, with 8 bases identical to TRBD1. V was pared by 5 bases and J by 1 base, with 7 bases of the junction left unmatched. Germline-derived CDR1 and CDR2 are SGHTA and FQGNSA. There are 15 residues in the CDR3. CDR3 DNA: TGTGCCAGCAGCCCGGGACAGGACCGTTCCTACGAGCAGTACTTC. This gives the protein CASSPGQDRSYEQYF.

The chain combines TRBV7-2 with TRBJ1-4; D possibly corresponds to TRBD1 (5 bases). The V and J ends lost 5 bases and 5 bases respectively, with 12 bases between them. Germline CDR1 reads SGHTA; CDR2 reads FQGNSA. This CDR3 spans 14 amino acids. The CDR3 DNA reads TGTGCCAGCAGCAGACAGATTCGGAATGAAAAACTGTTTTTT. It yields the protein CASSRQIRNEKLFF.

In DNA, the CDR3 is TGTGCCAGCAGCGTAGGGCTAGCCCATGAGCAGTTCTTC. This sequence encodes CASSVGLAHEQFF. The gene calls are TRBV9 and TRBJ2-1; TRBD2 is a possible D gene (5 bases). The CDR3 spans 13 residues. Germline CDR1 is SGDLS and CDR2 is YYNGEE. The V and J ends lost 0 bases and 8 bases respectively, with 9 bases between them.

The chain combines TRBV4-2 with TRBJ2-7; 9 bases are a match to TRBD2. The CDR3 contains 16 residues. CDR1 and CDR2 from the germline V gene are LGHNA and YNFKEQ. Germline trimming cut 3 bases from V and 0 bases from J; bases unmatched to any gene: 6. This CDR3 reads CASSHRTSAISYEQYV. The CDR3 DNA is TGTGCCAGCAGCCACAGGACTAGCGCGATCTCCTACGAGCAGTACGTC.